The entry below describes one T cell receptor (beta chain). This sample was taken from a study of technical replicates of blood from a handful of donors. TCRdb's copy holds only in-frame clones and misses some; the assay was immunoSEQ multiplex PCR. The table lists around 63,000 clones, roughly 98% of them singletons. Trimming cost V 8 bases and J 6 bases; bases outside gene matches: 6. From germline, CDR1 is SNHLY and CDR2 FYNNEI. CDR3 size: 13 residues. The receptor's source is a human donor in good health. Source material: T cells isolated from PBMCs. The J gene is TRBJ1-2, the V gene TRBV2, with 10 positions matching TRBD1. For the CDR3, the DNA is TGTGCCAGCGGAAGGGACAGGGGAGATGGCTACACCTTC. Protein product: CASGRDRGDGYTF.